This T cell receptor beta chain emerged from a study of T cells in Graves' hyperthyroidism and ophthalmopathy. Broader study findings: Ophthalmopathy was model-predicted a median about 6.9 months pre-onset.

Exclusions: uncontrolled infection, other autoimmune disease, pregnancy, lactation. Fresh peripheral blood, roughly 9.8 ml of it, supplied the PBMCs. The CDR3 consists of 14 residues. Germline CDR1 is MNHEY and CDR2 is SMNVEV (reference sequence). This clonotype has at least ten counts. Its target is unknown. The junction differs from germline at one of its ends, possibly a read error. Amplified TCR beta CDR3 regions came from RNA transcripts. When the TCR CDR3 underwent first-round RT-PCR, the HTBI primer set was used. TCRdb ran MiXCR on the multiplex PCR reads and lists one entry per CDR3 protein. Of about 360,000 distinct CDR3 sequences in the sample, roughly 13% were seen once.

This chain uses TRBV27 with TRBJ1-1; no clear D gene. Input material: blood. The receptor comes from a woman under 30 with Graves' hyperthyroidism. Here the CDR3 DNA reads TGTGCCAGCAGCTTATCTTTGGGGATCACTGAAGCTTTCTTT. Its protein is CASSLSLGITEAFF.